This is a list of T cell receptor beta chains from one sample in a study of T cell responses to AZD1222 COVID-19 vaccine. Sequencing was performed with immunoSEQ multiplex PCR; in TCRdb, only in-frame clones are kept and a portion is missing. The sample lists about 140,000 clones; 85% to 90% were seen once. The sample consisted of peripheral blood, taken on day 0 of AZD1222 vaccination. These receptors were obtained from an adult in good health. The CDR3 runs from the conserved cysteine through the conserved F or W. The D gene is left open where the match is weak. Expanded clones get a size class; other rows say once, few or many, or leave the size out.

>TRBJ1-2|14|TRBV24-1|.|.
TGTGCCACCAGCCCCGTGGGTGGGGCGAGTGGCTACACCTTC
CATSPVGGASGYTF
>TRBJ1-1|14|TRBV11-2|.|.
TGTGCCAGCAGCTTAGAGGGGGCCGGCACTGAAGCTTTCTTT
CASSLEGAGTEAFF
>TRBJ1-1|14|TRBV10-3|.|.
TGTGCCATCAGTGGGGGGGTAGCGAACACTGAAGCTTTCTTT
CAISGGVANTEAFF
>TRBJ1-2|13|TRBV12-3/TRBV12-4|.|.
TGTGCCAGCAGTTTGCCAGGAGGGAATGGCTACACCTTC
CASSLPGGNGYTF
>TRBJ2-5|16|TRBV4-1|.|.
TGCGCCAGCAGCCCTCTTCAGGCAGGTTTTCAGGAGACCCAGTACTTC
CASSPLQAGFQETQYF
>TRBJ2-1|12|TRBV5-1|.|.
TGCGCCAGCAGCTTGGAGTTCAGTGAGCAGTTCTTC
CASSLEFSEQFF
>TRBJ1-2|13|TRBV15|TRBD1|.
TGTGCCACCAGCCTCGGACAGGGCGATGGCTACACCTTC
CATSLGQGDGYTF
>TRBJ1-2|13|TRBV27|.|once
TGTGCCAGCAGTTTCTTGGGGGCTCAGGGCTACACCTTC
CASSFLGAQGYTF
>TRBJ1-1|17|TRBV9|.|.
TGTGCCAGCAGCGTAGAAGGGCAGGCCGAGAGATACACTGAAGCTTTCTTT
CASSVEGQAERYTEAFF
>TRBJ2-1|13|TRBV5-1|.|.
TGCGCCAGCAGCTTGGGCCTAGCCAATGAGCAGTTCTTC
CASSLGLANEQFF
>TRBJ2-5|18|TRBV19|TRBD2|.
TGTGCCAGTACCCCTGGGAGGACTAGCGGGAAGCATCGTAAGACCCAGTACTTC
CASTPGRTSGKHRKTQYF
>TRBJ1-6|18|TRBV7-9|TRBD1|.
TGTGCCAGCAGCTCCGGGACAGGTCAATTAGGGGGTATGTGGCCCCTCCACTTT
CASSSGTGQLGGMWPLHF
>TRBJ1-2|14|TRBV19|TRBD1|.
TGTGCCAGTAGTTTGACAGGGGGCGACTATGGCTACACCTTC
CASSLTGGDYGYTF
>TRBJ2-3|12|TRBV7-9|.|.
TGTGCCAGCAGCTTTACCGCAGATACGCAGTATTTT
CASSFTADTQYF
>TRBJ1-5|16|TRBV7-2|TRBD1|.
TGTGCCAGCAGCACGAGGACAGGGAGTAGGAATCAGCCCCAGCATTTT
CASSTRTGSRNQPQHF
>TRBJ1-5|15|TRBV4-1|.|.
TGCGCCAGCAGCCAAGCGGAGGAGGGCAATCAGCCCCAGCATTTT
CASSQAEEGNQPQHF
>TRBJ2-1|16|TRBV20-1|TRBD2|.
TGCAGTGCTAGTTTGGCTAGCGGGGGATCCTACAATGAGCAGTTCTTC
CSASLASGGSYNEQFF
>TRBJ1-1|12|TRBV30|.|.
TGTGCCTCGACAGGTCACCTTCGGGAAGCTTTCTTT
CASTGHLREAFF
>TRBJ2-7|17|TRBV7-2|.|.
TGTGCCAGCAGCTTCAGGGGGGGCGGTTTGAGTGCCTACGAGCAGTACTTC
CASSFRGGGLSAYEQYF
>TRBJ1-4|15|TRBV7-8|.|.
TGTGCCAGCAGCCTTGATAGACAGGTTAATGAAAAACTGTTTTTT
CASSLDRQVNEKLFF
>TRBJ1-2|17|TRBV9|.|.
TGTGCCAGCAGCGTAGGTCAGGGGATGGCCTTAGGCTATGGCTACACCTTC
CASSVGQGMALGYGYTF
>TRBJ1-2|14|TRBV7-8|.|.
TGTGCCAGCAGCCCCGCCTGGCAGGGTCGGAGCTACACCTTC
CASSPAWQGRSYTF
>TRBJ1-5|15|TRBV4-1|.|.
TGCGCCAGCAGCTCTCGGACTGTCAGCAATCAGCCCCAGCATTTT
CASSSRTVSNQPQHF
>TRBJ1-5|15|TRBV30|TRBD1|.
TGTGCCTGGAGTGTAGGGACAGGGTTTAATCAGCCCCAGCATTTT
CAWSVGTGFNQPQHF
>TRBJ1-2|17|TRBV5-1|TRBD1|.
TGCGCCAGCAGCTCGTACAGGGGAAGAGTGGAGGACGGTGGCTACACCTTC
CASSSYRGRVEDGGYTF
>TRBJ2-2|16|TRBV3-1/TRBV3-2|.|.
TGTGCCAGCAGCCAAGAACGGGGGACAAGTCCCGGGGAGCTGTTTTTT
CASSQERGTSPGELFF
>TRBJ2-1|13|TRBV7-2|TRBD1|.
TGTGCCAGCAGCATGGACAGGTTGTATGAGCAGTTCTTC
CASSMDRLYEQFF
>TRBJ1-1|12|TRBV5-4|.|.
TGTGCCAGCAGGGAAAGGAACACTGAAGCTTTCTTT
CASRERNTEAFF
>TRBJ1-5|14|TRBV12-5|.|.
TGTGCTAGTGGTTTTGGGGGGGGAAATCAGCCCCAGCATTTT
CASGFGGGNQPQHF
>TRBJ1-2|15|TRBV19|TRBD1|few
TGTGCCAGTAGACCACAGGGGTTGAGTACATATGGCTACACCTTC
CASRPQGLSTYGYTF
>TRBJ1-1|14|TRBV19|.|.
TGTGCCAGTAGTTCATTCGGTCTGAACACTGAAGCTTTCTTT
CASSSFGLNTEAFF
>TRBJ2-7|14|TRBV19|TRBD2|.
TGTGCCAGTAGTATTAGCGGGGGTGACTACGAGCAGTACTTC
CASSISGGDYEQYF
>TRBJ2-1|13|TRBV9|.|.
TGTGCCAGCAGCGTAGCCTCGTTCGGTGAGCAGTTCTTC
CASSVASFGEQFF
>TRBJ1-1|13|TRBV24-1|.|.
TGTGCCACCAGTGACCCGGGGAGAGCTGAAGCTTTCTTT
CATSDPGRAEAFF
>TRBJ2-7|16|TRBV4-2|TRBD2|.
TGTGCCAGCAGCCAAGTCAATGATCCTAGCGGCTACGAGCAGTACTTC
CASSQVNDPSGYEQYF
>TRBJ1-6|16|TRBV5-6|.|.
TGTGCCAGCAGCTTGGCGGCGGAAAATTATAATTCACCCCTCCACTTT
CASSLAAENYNSPLHF
>TRBJ1-2|13|TRBV6-1|.|.
TGTGCCAGCAGTGAAGGGGGCGACTATGGCTACACCTTC
CASSEGGDYGYTF
>TRBJ2-7|16|TRBV27|TRBD2|.
TGTGCCAGCAGTTTACATAGGACTAGCGGGACCTACGAGCAGTACTTC
CASSLHRTSGTYEQYF
>TRBJ1-5|14|TRBV7-2|.|.
TGTGCCAGCAGCTTAGACGTGGCCAATCAGCCCCAGCATTTT
CASSLDVANQPQHF
>TRBJ1-5|15|TRBV5-1|.|.
TGCGCCAGCAGCTTGGATTCAGGGGTAAATCAGCCCCAGCATTTT
CASSLDSGVNQPQHF
>TRBJ1-2|12|TRBV6-2/TRBV6-3|.|.
TGTGCCAGCAGTTGGGGGACCTATGGCTACACCTTC
CASSWGTYGYTF
>TRBJ1-1|11|TRBV18|.|.
TGTGCCAGCTCACAGGACACTGAAGCTTTCTTT
CASSQDTEAFF
>TRBJ1-2|13|TRBV6-1|.|.
TGTGCCAGCAGTGAAGGGGGAATCTATGGCTACACCTTC
CASSEGGIYGYTF
>TRBJ1-2|16|TRBV27|TRBD1|.
TGTGCCAGCCGGAGGGGACAGGGGGGTGATAGGTATGGCTACACCTTC
CASRRGQGGDRYGYTF
>TRBJ1-1|13|TRBV5-4|.|.
TGTGCCAGCAACTCGGAGTTGAACACTGAAGCTTTCTTT
CASNSELNTEAFF
>TRBJ2-3|15|TRBV9|.|.
TGTGCCAGCAGCGTAGACAACCCCCGGACAGATACGCAGTATTTT
CASSVDNPRTDTQYF
>TRBJ1-5|15|TRBV4-2|.|.
TGTGCCAGCAGCCAAGATAGGTCCGGGCAACAGCCCCAGCATTTT
CASSQDRSGQQPQHF
>TRBJ1-6|12|TRBV27|.|.
TGTGCCAGCATGAGCAGGGGTTCACCCCTCCACTTT
CASMSRGSPLHF
>TRBJ1-2|15|TRBV28|TRBD1|.
TGTGCCAGCAGGGATAACCTGGGACAGCCCTATGGCTACACCTTC
CASRDNLGQPYGYTF
>TRBJ2-7|15|TRBV6-1|TRBD2|.
TGTGCCAGCAGTTCTATAGGCCGGGGGGGCTACGAGCAGTACTTC
CASSSIGRGGYEQYF
>TRBJ1-5|16|TRBV10-3|.|.
TGTGCCACCCGGGGTCAGGTTCTTGATAGCAATCAGCCCCAGCATTTT
CATRGQVLDSNQPQHF
>TRBJ1-5|15|TRBV27|TRBD1|.
TGTGCCAGCAGTCCGACAGGGGTCGGCAATCAGCCCCAGCATTTT
CASSPTGVGNQPQHF
>TRBJ1-6|15|TRBV5-1|.|.
TGCGCCAGCAGCTTGGAGGGGCTGGAGGGTTCACCCCTCCACTTT
CASSLEGLEGSPLHF
>TRBJ2-7|15|TRBV19|.|once
TGTGCCAGTAGCGAGTATTGGGGGGCGTCCTACGAGCAGTACTTC
CASSEYWGASYEQYF
>TRBJ1-1|13|TRBV7-9|.|.
TGTGCCAGCAGCTCAAGGGGAGGCACTGAAGCTTTCTTT
CASSSRGGTEAFF
>TRBJ1-3|14|TRBV5-1|.|.
TGCGCCAGCAGCATTACAGGTTATGGAAACACCATATATTTT
CASSITGYGNTIYF
>TRBJ2-3|15|TRBV5-1|TRBD2|.
TGCGCCAGCAGCTCCTTGGGACTACGCACAGATACGCAGTATTTT
CASSSLGLRTDTQYF
>TRBJ2-7|15|TRBV9|TRBD1|.
TGTGCCAGCAGCGTAGAAGGGACAGGGTCCGGCGAGCAGTACTTC
CASSVEGTGSGEQYF
>TRBJ1-5|16|TRBV27|.|.
TGTGCCAGCAGTTTATTGGGCAGGGCGAGCAATCAGCCCCAGCATTTT
CASSLLGRASNQPQHF
>TRBJ2-7|16|TRBV3-1/TRBV3-2|.|.
TGTGCCAGCAGCCAAGATTGGCAGTCCGACTCCTACGAGCAGTACTTC
CASSQDWQSDSYEQYF